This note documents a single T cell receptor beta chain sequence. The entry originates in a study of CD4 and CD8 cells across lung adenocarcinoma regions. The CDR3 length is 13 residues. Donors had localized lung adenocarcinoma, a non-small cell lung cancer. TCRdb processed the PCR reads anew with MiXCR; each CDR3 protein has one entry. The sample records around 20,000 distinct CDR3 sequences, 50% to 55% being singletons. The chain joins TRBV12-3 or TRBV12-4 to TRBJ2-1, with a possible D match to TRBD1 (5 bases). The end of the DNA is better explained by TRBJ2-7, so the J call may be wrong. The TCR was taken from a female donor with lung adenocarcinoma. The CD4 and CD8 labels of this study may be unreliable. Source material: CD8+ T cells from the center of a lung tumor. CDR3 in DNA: TGTGCCAGCAGTTTTCGCAGGGCCTACGAGCAGTACTTC. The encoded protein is CASSFRRAYEQYF.